These 23 T cell receptor beta chains were all obtained from the same sample, sequenced in a study of radiotherapy plus CTLA-4 blockade in lung cancer. TCRdb keeps only in-frame clones here, not all; method: immunoSEQ multiplex PCR. Counted here are 40,000 to 60,000 clones, around 86% occurring once; the ten biggest clones make up approximately 3.3%. The starting material was peripheral blood, obtained from a patient treated with radiotherapy plus ipilimumab. The receptors here all came from a human donor with non-small cell lung cancer who had stable disease on radiotherapy plus ipilimumab.

The gene calls are TRBV7-6 and TRBJ2-3; tentatively, D is TRBD1 (5 bases). The CDR3 runs to 16 residues. V dropped 3 bases and J dropped 2 bases, with 15 bases sitting between them. Germline CDR1 is SGHVS and CDR2 is FNYEAQ. CDR3 loop: CASSFPAGIVTDTQYF. The CDR3 nucleotides read TGTGCCAGCAGCTTTCCGGCAGGGATCGTCACAGATACGCAGTATTTT.

This chain joins TRBV9 and TRBJ2-7; 9 positions match TRBD1. This CDR3 is 17 amino acids long. From germline, CDR1 is SGDLS and CDR2 YYNGEE. After removal of 0 bases from V and 6 bases from J, the junction contained 13 bases not matched to a gene. CDR3 sequence (DNA): TGTGCCAGCAGCGTAGCCGCACAGGGGGCGGCACGAAGCGAGCAGTACTTC. Amino acid sequence: CASSVAAQGAARSEQYF.

The CDR3 spells CASSFQGAQPQHF. As DNA, the CDR3 is TGTGCCAGCAGTTTCCAGGGGGCTCAGCCCCAGCATTTT. The chain combines TRBV27 with TRBJ1-5, with 8 bases lining up with TRBD1. Germline CDR1 MNHEY, CDR2 SMNVEV (reference sequence). V lost 3 bases, J lost 6 bases, and 1 base stayed unmatched. The CDR3 has 13 residues.

This clone was detected a few times. V is TRBV5-6 and J is TRBJ1-1; D might be TRBD1 (6 bases). Per germline, CDR1 SGHDT and CDR2 YYEEEE. The ends were cut back, 3 bases at V and 4 bases at J, with 10 bases in the middle. The CDR3 totals 13 residues. CDR3 residues: CASSSGVGTEAFF. The CDR3 coding sequence is TGTGCCAGCAGCTCAGGGGTAGGCACTGAAGCTTTCTTT. Looking up the rest from reference TRBV5-6 and TRBJ1-1 gives the full variable domain: DAGVTQSPTHLIKTRGQQVTLRCSPKSGHDTVSWYQQALGQGPQFIFQYYEEEERQRGNFPDRFSGHQFPNYSSELNVNALLLGDSALYLCASSSGVGTEAFFGQGTRLTVV.

The chain uses TRBV30 and TRBJ2-1, with 9 bases fitting TRBD1. Looked up from germline, CDR1 is GTSNPN and CDR2 is SVGIG (reference sequence). V dropped 5 bases and J dropped 5; count of bases not matched to a gene: 7. The CDR3 totals 14 residues. The CDR3 sequence is CAWEPGQGDNEQFF. The CDR3 DNA reads as TGTGCCTGGGAACCGGGACAGGGAGACAATGAGCAGTTCTTC.

This clone was picked up one time. The CDR3 DNA is TGCAGCGTCCCTAGCGGGAGAACGTACAATGAGCAGTTCTTC. Encoded protein: CSVPSGRTYNEQFF. The genes are TRBV29-1 and TRBJ2-1, with 10 bases that match TRBD2. Germline V gene sequence: CDR1 SQVTM, CDR2 ANQGSEA. Germline trimming cut 6 bases from V and 4 bases from J; bases unmatched to any gene: 6. This CDR3 has 14 residues.

V is TRBV5-6 and J is TRBJ1-5, with TRBD1 matching 7 bases. J was trimmed by 3 bases and V by 6 bases; bases with no gene match: 12. This CDR3 has 16 residues. Germline V CDR1 and CDR2: SGHDT, YYEEEE. In DNA form, the CDR3 reads TGTGCCAGCAAGGGTACGAGGGGACAGAACAATCAGCCCCAGCATTTT. Its translation is CASKGTRGQNNQPQHF.

The CDR3 is CASSPPPTGGEQYF. DNA of the CDR3: TGTGCCAGCAGTCCACCCCCGACAGGGGGCGAGCAGTACTTC. The chain combines TRBV28 with TRBJ2-5; TRBD1 matches at 9 bases. The DNA end is more similar to TRBJ2-7, so the J call may be wrong. The CDR3 length is 14 residues. Per the germline V gene, CDR1 is MDHEN and CDR2 is SYDVKM.

The CDR3 region is CASSLRQGANEQFF. CDR3 nucleotides: TGTGCCAGTAGTCTGAGGCAGGGGGCAAATGAGCAGTTCTTC. V is TRBV19 and J is TRBJ2-1, with 8 bases fitting TRBD1. This CDR3 is 14 amino acids long. Trimming at V came to 5 bases and at J to 7 bases, leaving 7 bases not matched to a gene. Germline V gene sequence: CDR1 LNHDA, CDR2 SQIVND (reference sequence).

This clone is a singleton in its sample. V usage is TRBV7-6 and J usage is TRBJ2-2, with TRBD1 matching 10 bases. Germline loops: CDR1 SGHVS, CDR2 FNYEAQ. The junction had 4 bases not matched to a gene; V was cut back by 5 bases and J by 4 bases. The CDR3 totals 15 residues. Here the CDR3 DNA reads TGTGCCAGCAGCCCCCGGACAGGGGGCACCGGGGAGCTGTTTTTT. Its translation is CASSPRTGGTGELFF.

The chain employs TRBV7-2 and TRBJ1-2, with 9 bases that match TRBD1. V lost 4 bases to trimming and J lost 6 bases; unmatched junction nucleotides: 6. There are 14 residues in the CDR3. Germline V gene data show CDR1 as SGHTA and CDR2 as FQGNSA. The CDR3: CASSSYGDRDGYTF. CDR3 DNA sequence: TGTGCCAGCAGCTCTTACGGGGACAGGGATGGCTACACCTTC.

The CDR3 DNA sequence: TGTGCCAGCAGCGCCCGACTAGCGGCGCAAGAGACCCAGTACTTC. Translating it yields CASSARLAAQETQYF. The V call is TRBV9, the J call TRBJ2-5, with 9 bases fitting TRBD2. Germline lookup yields CDR1 SGDLS and CDR2 YYNGEE. V lost 3 bases, J lost 2 bases, and 5 bases stayed unmatched. The CDR3 has 15 amino acids.

This clone was seen a single time. The gene calls are TRBV5-4 and TRBJ2-6; possibly TRBD2 for D (6 bases). This CDR3 is built from 16 residues. Germline loops: CDR1 SGHNT, CDR2 YYREEE (reference sequence). Deletions cut 10 bases from V and 1 base from J, with 18 bases between. The CDR3 is CASPGVSPSGANVLTF. The DNA for the CDR3 is TGTGCCTCCCCGGGGGTGTCCCCTTCTGGGGCCAACGTCCTGACTTTC.

This clone was counted a few times. The chain carries TRBV7-3 and TRBJ2-3; 7 nucleotides align to TRBD1. V dropped 4 bases and J dropped 0; count of bases not matched to a gene: 4. Germline V gives CDR1 SGHTA, CDR2 FQGTGA. This CDR3 spans 15 amino acids. The CDR3 DNA sequence: TGTGCCAGCAGCTCACAGGGGCTTAGCACAGATACGCAGTATTTT. Its translation is CASSSQGLSTDTQYF.

V gene TRBV5-1 combines with J gene TRBJ2-7; D might be TRBD1 (7 bases). This CDR3 is built from 14 residues. The V end lost 6 bases, the J end lost 4 bases, and 17 bases lay between the germline ends. From germline, CDR1 is SGHRS and CDR2 YFSETQ. CDR3 protein: CASNAGAGGYEQYF. CDR3 nucleotide sequence: TGCGCCAGCAACGCCGGGGCAGGGGGGTACGAGCAGTACTTC.

The chain combines TRBV7-6 with TRBJ2-1; TRBD2 aligns across 11 bases. CDR1 is SGHVS and CDR2 is FNYEAQ in the germline V gene. V was pared by 2 bases and J by 6 bases, with 6 bases of the junction left unmatched. The CDR3 contains 16 residues. The CDR3 nucleotides read TGTGCCAGCAGCTTATATAGCGGGAGGGTTGCCAATGAGCAGTTCTTC. Protein sequence: CASSLYSGRVANEQFF.

The J gene is TRBJ2-1, the V gene TRBV28; 9 bases are shared with TRBD2. The germline CDR1 and CDR2 sequences are MDHEN and SYDVKM. V lost 8 bases, J lost 3 bases, and 17 bases stayed unmatched. There are 18 residues in the CDR3. CDR3 DNA: TGTGCCAGCGACGGGTCTCGCGGGAGGGCGGATCGCTACAATGAGCAGTTCTTC. Its protein is CASDGSRGRADRYNEQFF.

The V call is TRBV5-6, the J call TRBJ1-2, with 7 bases that match TRBD1. The trim removed 3 bases at V and 0 bases at J, leaving 5 bases unmatched. CDR3 length: 15 amino acids. The germline CDR1 and CDR2 sequences are SGHDT and YYEEEE. CDR3 in DNA: TGTGCCAGCAGCTCAACAGGGGAAACTAACTATGGCTACACCTTC. Its protein is CASSSTGETNYGYTF. The full variable domain, completed using reference TRBV5-6 and TRBJ1-2, is DAGVTQSPTHLIKTRGQQVTLRCSPKSGHDTVSWYQQALGQGPQFIFQYYEEEERQRGNFPDRFSGHQFPNYSSELNVNALLLGDSALYLCASSSTGETNYGYTFGSGTRLTVV.

This clone appeared a single time. CDR3 region: CASATGTGGTDTQYF. The CDR3, as DNA: TGTGCTAGTGCCACCGGGACAGGAGGCACAGATACGCAGTATTTT. The genes are TRBV12-5 and TRBJ2-3; 8 nucleotides match TRBD1. The CDR3 is 15 residues long. J was trimmed by 1 base and V by 7 bases; bases with no gene match: 7. From germline, CDR1 is LGHNT and CDR2 FRNRAP. The whole variable domain, filled in from reference TRBV12-5 and TRBJ2-3, reads DARVTQTPRHKVTEMGQEVTMRCQPILGHNTVFWYRQTMMQGLELLAYFRNRAPLDDSGMPKDRFSAEMPDATLATLKIQPSEPRDSAVYFCASATGTGGTDTQYFGPGTRLTVL.

The chain carries TRBV18 and TRBJ2-7; possible D gene TRBD2, 6 bases. CDR1 and CDR2 (germline): KGHSH, LQKENI. The CDR3 is made up of 15 amino acids. The V end lost 5 bases, the J end lost 5 bases, and 19 bases lay between the germline ends. DNA for the CDR3: TGTGCCAGCTCAGTGCGGGGACCCTCTAGCAACGAGCAGTACTTC. This codes for CASSVRGPSSNEQYF.

The CDR3 protein is CASSQDRTSSYEQYF. The CDR3 bases are TGCGCCAGCAGCCAAGATCGGACTAGTTCCTACGAGCAGTACTTC. The rearrangement uses TRBV4-3 and TRBJ2-7, with TRBD2 matching 7 bases. The junction had 3 bases not matched to a gene; V was cut back by 0 bases and J by 1 base. CDR1 and CDR2 from the germline V gene are LGHNA and YSLEER. This CDR3 region has 15 residues.

This clone was counted a few times. The genes are TRBV2 and TRBJ2-3, with TRBD2 matching 10 bases. CDR1 SNHLY and CDR2 FYNNEI come from the germline V gene. This CDR3 spans 15 amino acids. The V segment lost 6 bases and the J segment 2 bases; nucleotides outside the gene matches: 5. CDR3 DNA: TGTGCCAGCAGACCAGGACTAGCGGACACAGATACGCAGTATTTT. Translating it yields CASRPGLADTDTQYF.

The V gene is TRBV28, the J gene TRBJ1-3, with D possibly TRBD1 on 5 matching bases. The V and J ends lost 8 bases and 4 bases respectively, with 21 bases between them. The CDR3 spans 16 residues. Germline V gene lookup returns CDR1 MDHEN and CDR2 SYDVKM. The CDR3 nucleotides read TGTGCCAGCGCTACGGGGGGGATACCTTCGGGAAACACCATATATTTT. Translating it yields CASATGGIPSGNTIYF.